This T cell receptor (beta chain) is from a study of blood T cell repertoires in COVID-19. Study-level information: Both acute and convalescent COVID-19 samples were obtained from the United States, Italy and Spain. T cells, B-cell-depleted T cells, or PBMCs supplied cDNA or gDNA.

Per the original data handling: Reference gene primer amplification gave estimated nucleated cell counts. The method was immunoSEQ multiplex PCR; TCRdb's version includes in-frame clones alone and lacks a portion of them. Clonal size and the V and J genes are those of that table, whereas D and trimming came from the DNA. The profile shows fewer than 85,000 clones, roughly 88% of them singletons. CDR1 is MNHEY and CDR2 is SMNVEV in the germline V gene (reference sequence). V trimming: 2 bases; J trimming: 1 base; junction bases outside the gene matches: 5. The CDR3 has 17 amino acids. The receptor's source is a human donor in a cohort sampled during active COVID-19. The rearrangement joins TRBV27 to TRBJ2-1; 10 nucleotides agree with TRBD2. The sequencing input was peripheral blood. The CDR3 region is CASSLPPSGRSYNEQFF. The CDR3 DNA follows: TGTGCCAGCAGTTTACCCCCTAGCGGGAGATCCTACAATGAGCAGTTCTTC.